The clone carrying this T cell receptor beta chain occurred many times. Its matching antigen is unknown. These data originate in a study of T cells after yellow fever vaccination. Study results and caveats: Highly abundant clonotypes carried over from the bulk population could end up in FACS-sorted repertoires as contaminants. Most clones from primary vaccination were detected again post-booster (roughly 96% CD4, about 85% CD8). The study found a weaker secondary response that peaked faster, day 5 versus 15.

Trimming cost V 1 base and J 6 bases; bases outside gene matches: 11. Germline loops: CDR1 SGHRS, CDR2 YFSETQ. This CDR3 contains 18 residues. The TCR cDNA carried a universal primer site and UMIs from 5'RACE template switching. TCRdb re-analysed the 5' RACE reads in MiXCR, keeping a single row per CDR3 protein. The sample has 150,000 or so distinct CDR3 sequences, 6.5% to 8.5% seen once. Here the sequenced sample was CD4+ T cells sorted from PBMCs, taken roughly 5 days after the first yellow fever vaccination. This receptor was identified in a man aged 18 to 30 who received the YFV17D yellow fever vaccine. The chain employs TRBV5-1 and TRBJ2-3; 13 positions agree with TRBD2. This CDR3 is CASSLQGLAGSPGDTQYF. CDR3 DNA sequence: TGCGCCAGCAGCTTGCAGGGACTAGCGGGGAGCCCAGGTGATACGCAGTATTTT.